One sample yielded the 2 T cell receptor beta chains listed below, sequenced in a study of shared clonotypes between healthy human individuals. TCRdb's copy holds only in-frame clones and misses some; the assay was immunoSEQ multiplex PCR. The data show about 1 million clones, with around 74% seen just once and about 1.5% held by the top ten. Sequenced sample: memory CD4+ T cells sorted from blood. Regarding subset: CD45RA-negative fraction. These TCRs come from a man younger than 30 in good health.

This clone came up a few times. CDR3 DNA: TGTGCCAGCTCACCACCGGTTGGGGCCAATACTAGGGAGCTGTTTTTT. Translated, it gives CASSPPVGANTRELFF. This chain uses TRBV18 with TRBJ2-2, with a weak D call TRBD1 (5 bases). V gave up 0 bases and J gave up 9 bases, with 17 bases separating them. Germline assignment: CDR1 KGHSH and CDR2 LQKENI. This CDR3 contains 16 residues.

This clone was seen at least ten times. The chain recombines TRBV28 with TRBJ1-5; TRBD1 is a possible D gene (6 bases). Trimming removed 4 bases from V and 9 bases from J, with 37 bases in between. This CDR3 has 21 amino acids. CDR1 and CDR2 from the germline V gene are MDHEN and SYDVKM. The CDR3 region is CASSSGKGGRAGDFVDRPQHF. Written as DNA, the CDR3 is TGTGCCAGCAGTTCCGGAAAGGGCGGTCGGGCAGGGGATTTCGTCGATCGGCCCCAGCATTTT.